Included here is one T cell receptor (beta chain) sequence, with context. This entry belongs to a study of shared clonotypes between healthy human individuals. This CDR3 spans 15 amino acids. CDR1 is MDHEN, CDR2 SYDVKM, per germline. V trimming: 6 bases; J trimming: 12 bases; junction bases outside the gene matches: 16. Replicate PCRs from sorted subsets contained 200 ng DNA, which is roughly 30,000 T cell genomes. Sequenced by immunoSEQ multiplex PCR; TCRdb stores in-frame clones only, minus some. The table records 650,000 to 800,000 clones, 55% to 80% of them present only once. Nashville, Tennessee was home to all donors, who were Caucasian adults. CD4+ cells were split into CD45RA+ naive and CD45RA-negative memory subsets.

The chain employs TRBV28 and TRBJ2-2; 7 bases are shared with TRBD2. The sample taken for sequencing was memory CD4+ T cells sorted from blood. The subset denotes: CD45RA-negative fraction. The TCR sequence derives from a woman aged 30 to 39 in good health. The CDR3 DNA reads as TGTGCCAGCAGCCCCTTTGGGGGAGGGCGGATACAGCTGTTTTTT. This translates into CASSPFGGGRIQLFF.